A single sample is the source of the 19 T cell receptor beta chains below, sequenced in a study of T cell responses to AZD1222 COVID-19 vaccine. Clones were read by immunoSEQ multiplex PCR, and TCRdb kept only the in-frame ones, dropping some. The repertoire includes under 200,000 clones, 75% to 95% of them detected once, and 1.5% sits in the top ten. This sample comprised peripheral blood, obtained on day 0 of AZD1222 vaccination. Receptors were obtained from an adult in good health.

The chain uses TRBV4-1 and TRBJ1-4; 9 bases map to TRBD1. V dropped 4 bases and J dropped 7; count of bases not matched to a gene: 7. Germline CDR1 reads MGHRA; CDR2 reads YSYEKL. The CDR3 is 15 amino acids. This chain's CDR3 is CASSRRTGDGEKLFF. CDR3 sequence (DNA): TGCGCCAGCAGCCGACGGACAGGGGACGGTGAAAAACTGTTTTTT.

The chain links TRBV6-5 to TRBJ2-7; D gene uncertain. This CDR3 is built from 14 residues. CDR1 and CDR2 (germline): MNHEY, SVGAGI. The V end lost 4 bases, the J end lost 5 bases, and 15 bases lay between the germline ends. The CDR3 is CASSLTPTTHEQYF. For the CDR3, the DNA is TGTGCCAGCAGTTTAACACCAACCACCCACGAGCAGTACTTC.

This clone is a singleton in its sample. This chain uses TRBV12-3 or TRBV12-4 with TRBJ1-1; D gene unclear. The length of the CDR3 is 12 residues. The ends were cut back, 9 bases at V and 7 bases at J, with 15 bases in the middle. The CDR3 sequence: CASREGGNEAFF. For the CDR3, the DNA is TGTGCCAGTCGCGAGGGTGGAAATGAAGCTTTCTTT.

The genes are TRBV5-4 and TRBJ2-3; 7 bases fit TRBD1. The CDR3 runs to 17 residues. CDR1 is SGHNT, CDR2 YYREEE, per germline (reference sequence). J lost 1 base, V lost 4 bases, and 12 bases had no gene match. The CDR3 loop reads CASSAPSRTGRTDTQYF. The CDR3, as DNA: TGTGCCAGCAGCGCCCCAAGCAGGACAGGACGCACAGATACGCAGTATTTT.

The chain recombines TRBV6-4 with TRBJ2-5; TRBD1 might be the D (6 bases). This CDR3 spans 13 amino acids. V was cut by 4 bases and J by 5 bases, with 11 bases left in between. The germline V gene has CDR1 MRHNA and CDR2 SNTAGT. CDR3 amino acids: CASSVSRGETQYF. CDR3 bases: TGTGCCAGCAGTGTCTCAAGGGGGGAGACCCAGTACTTC.

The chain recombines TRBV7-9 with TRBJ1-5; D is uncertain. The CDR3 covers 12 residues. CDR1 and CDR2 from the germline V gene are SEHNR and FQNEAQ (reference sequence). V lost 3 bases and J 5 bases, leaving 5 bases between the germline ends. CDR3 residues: CASSLDYQPQHF. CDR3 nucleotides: TGTGCCAGCAGCTTGGACTATCAGCCCCAGCATTTT.

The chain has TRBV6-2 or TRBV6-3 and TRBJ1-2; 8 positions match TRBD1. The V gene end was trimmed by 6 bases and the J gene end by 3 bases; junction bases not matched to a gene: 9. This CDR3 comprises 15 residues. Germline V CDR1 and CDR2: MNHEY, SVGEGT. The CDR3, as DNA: TGTGCCAGCAGCCCCGGACAGGGACGGTACTATGGCTACACCTTC. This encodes CASSPGQGRYYGYTF.

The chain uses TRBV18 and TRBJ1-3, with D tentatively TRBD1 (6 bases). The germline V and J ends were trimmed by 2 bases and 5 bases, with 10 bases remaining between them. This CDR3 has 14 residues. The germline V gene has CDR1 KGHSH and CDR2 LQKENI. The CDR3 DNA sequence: TGTGCCAGCTCACCAAATGGACAGAGAAACACCATATATTTT. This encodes CASSPNGQRNTIYF.

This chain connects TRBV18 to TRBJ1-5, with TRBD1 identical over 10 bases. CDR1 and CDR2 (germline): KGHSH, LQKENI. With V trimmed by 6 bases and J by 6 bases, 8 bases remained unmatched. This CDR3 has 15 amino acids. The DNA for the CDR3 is TGTGCCAGCTCGCCTGGGACAGGGGAGTTTCAGCCCCAGCATTTT. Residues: CASSPGTGEFQPQHF.

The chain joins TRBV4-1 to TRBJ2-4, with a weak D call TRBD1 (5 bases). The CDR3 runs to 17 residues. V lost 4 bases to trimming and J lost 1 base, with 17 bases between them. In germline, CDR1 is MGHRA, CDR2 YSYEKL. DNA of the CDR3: TGCGCCAGCAGCCCAGGAAGGGGTTACGGGGCCAAAAACATTCAGTACTTC. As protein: CASSPGRGYGAKNIQYF.

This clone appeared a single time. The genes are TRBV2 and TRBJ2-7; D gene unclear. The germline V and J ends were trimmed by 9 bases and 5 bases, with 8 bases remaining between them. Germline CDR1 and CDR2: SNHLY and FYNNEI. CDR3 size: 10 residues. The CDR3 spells CASERDEQYF. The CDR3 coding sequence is TGTGCCAGTGAACGGGACGAGCAGTACTTC. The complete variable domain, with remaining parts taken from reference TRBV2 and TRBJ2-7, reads EPEVTQTPSHQVTQMGQEVILRCVPISNHLYFYWYRQILGQKVEFLVSFYNNEISEKSEIFDDQFSVERPDGSNFTLKIRSTKLEDSAMYFCASERDEQYFGPGTRLTVT.

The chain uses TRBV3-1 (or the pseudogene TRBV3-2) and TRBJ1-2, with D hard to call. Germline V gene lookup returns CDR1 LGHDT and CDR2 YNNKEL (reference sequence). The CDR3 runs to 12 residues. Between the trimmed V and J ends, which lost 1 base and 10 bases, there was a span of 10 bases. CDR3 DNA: TGTGCCAGCAGCCAAGGGTTCGGGCACTACACCTTC. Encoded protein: CASSQGFGHYTF.

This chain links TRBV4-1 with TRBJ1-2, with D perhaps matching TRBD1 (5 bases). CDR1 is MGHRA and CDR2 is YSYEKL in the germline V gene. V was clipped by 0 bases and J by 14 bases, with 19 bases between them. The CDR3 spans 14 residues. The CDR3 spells CASSQDLGTLGGTF. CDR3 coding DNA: TGCGCCAGCAGCCAAGATTTGGGGACTTTGGGGGGGACCTTC.

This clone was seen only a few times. The CDR3 DNA is TGTGCCAGCAGCTTAGGGGGGCTAGGTAATTCACCCCTCCACTTT. Protein: CASSLGGLGNSPLHF. The chain carries TRBV7-6 and TRBJ1-6, with D possibly being TRBD1 (6 bases). This CDR3 contains 15 residues. Germline loops: CDR1 SGHVS, CDR2 FNYEAQ. V shed 1 base and J shed 6 bases, with 10 bases lying between them.

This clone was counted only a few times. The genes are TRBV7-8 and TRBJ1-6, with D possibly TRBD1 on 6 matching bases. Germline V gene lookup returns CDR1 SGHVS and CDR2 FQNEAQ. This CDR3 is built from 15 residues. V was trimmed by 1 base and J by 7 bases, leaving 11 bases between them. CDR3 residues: CASSLGQGLNSPLHF. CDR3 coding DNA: TGTGCCAGCAGCTTAGGGCAGGGGCTGAATTCACCCCTCCACTTT.

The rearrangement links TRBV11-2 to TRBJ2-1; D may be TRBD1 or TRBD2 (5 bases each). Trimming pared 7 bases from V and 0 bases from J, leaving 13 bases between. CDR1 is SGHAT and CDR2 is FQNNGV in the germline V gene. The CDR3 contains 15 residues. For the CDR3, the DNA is TGTGCCAGCAAGAACCGGGACGGCTCCTACAATGAGCAGTTCTTC. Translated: CASKNRDGSYNEQFF.

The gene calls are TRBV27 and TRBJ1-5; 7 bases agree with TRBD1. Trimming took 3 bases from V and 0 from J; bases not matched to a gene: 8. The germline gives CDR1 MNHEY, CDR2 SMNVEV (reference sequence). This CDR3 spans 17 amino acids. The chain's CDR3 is CASSFIGGRSSNQPQHF. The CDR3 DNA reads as TGTGCCAGCAGTTTTATAGGGGGCAGGTCTAGCAATCAGCCCCAGCATTTT.

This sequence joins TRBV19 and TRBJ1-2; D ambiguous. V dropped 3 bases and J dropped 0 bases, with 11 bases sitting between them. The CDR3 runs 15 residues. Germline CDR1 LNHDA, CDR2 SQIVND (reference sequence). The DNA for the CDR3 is TGTGCCAGTAGTATCGCAACCAGACCTAACTATGGCTACACCTTC. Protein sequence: CASSIATRPNYGYTF.

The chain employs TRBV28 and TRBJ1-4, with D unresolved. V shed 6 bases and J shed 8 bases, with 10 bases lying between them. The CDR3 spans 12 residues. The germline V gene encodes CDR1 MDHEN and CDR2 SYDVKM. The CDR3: CASSRPLEKLFF. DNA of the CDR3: TGTGCCAGCAGCCGGCCCTTGGAAAAACTGTTTTTT.